This TCR beta chain came from a study of beta chain features in type 1 diabetes. Study-wide results and caveats: Among patients with Type 1 diabetes, TCRB CDR3s were moderately but significantly shorter in every one of the four CD4+ subsets. Compared with healthy donors, patients appeared to share more similar naive, central memory and regulatory TCRB repertoires.

This CDR3 spans 17 amino acids. CDR1 and CDR2 (germline): SGHRS, YFSETQ. V was trimmed by 0 bases and J by 6 bases, leaving 22 bases between them. Concerning this clone itself: Its antigen is still unknown.

Stem cell-like memory, regulatory, central memory and naive CD4+ cells were sorted via CD45RO/CCR7/CD25/CD127/CD95/CD27. Reverse transcribing all isolated RNA meant expressed TCRB transcripts were sequenced. TCRdb's table, derived via immunoSEQ multiplex PCR, lists solely in-frame clones and lacks some. The sample contains about 47,000 clones, roughly 45% of which appear only once. The chain recombines TRBV5-1 with TRBJ2-7; possibly TRBD1 for D (6 bases). This sequence originates from a young man with type 1 diabetes. Material for sequencing was stem cell memory CD4+ T cells from blood. CDR3 sequence reads: CASSLAHLGPTGTEQYF. CDR3 DNA sequence: TGCGCCAGCAGCTTGGCCCACCTAGGACCAACAGGGACCGAGCAGTACTTC.